The rows below give T cell receptor beta chains drawn from one sample of a study of blood T cell repertoires in COVID-19. This table comes from immunoSEQ multiplex PCR, and its TCRdb copy is limited to in-frame clones, with some not included. The sample has approximately 140,000 clones; about 80% are singletons. The specimen was peripheral blood. These receptors came from a human donor in a cohort sampled during active COVID-19. CDR3s include the opening cysteine and the closing phenylalanine or tryptophan. A D gene is named only where the DNA matches it firmly. Not all rows give a size; the values are once, few, many and, for expanded clones, a class.

clone_size: -; d_call: -; j_call: TRBJ2-3; v_call: TRBV19; cdr3_nt: TGTGCCAGTAGTATAGCCCTGGCGGGTGATACGCAGTATTTT; cdr3_aa: CASSIALAGDTQYF
clone_size: -; d_call: -; j_call: TRBJ1-1; v_call: TRBV3-1/TRBV3-2; cdr3_nt: TGTGCCAGCCGTAGGGAGGGCCAGGGCACTGAAGCTTTCTTT; cdr3_aa: CASRREGQGTEAFF
clone_size: -; d_call: -; j_call: TRBJ2-5; v_call: TRBV9; cdr3_nt: TGTGCCAGCAGCGCCCAGGCCGTTCTGGAGACCCAGTACTTC; cdr3_aa: CASSAQAVLETQYF
clone_size: -; d_call: -; j_call: TRBJ1-1; v_call: TRBV21-1; cdr3_nt: TGTGCCAGCAGCGTACGTGGGCCCACTGAAGCTTTCTTT; cdr3_aa: CASSVRGPTEAFF
clone_size: once; d_call: TRBD2; j_call: TRBJ2-7; v_call: TRBV7-2; cdr3_nt: TGTGCCAGCAGCTTTCTAGCGGGAGCATACGAGCAGTACTTC; cdr3_aa: CASSFLAGAYEQYF
clone_size: -; d_call: -; j_call: TRBJ1-1; v_call: TRBV3-1/TRBV3-2; cdr3_nt: TGTGCCAGCAGCCGGGGGGGCATGAACACTGAAGCTTTCTTT; cdr3_aa: CASSRGGMNTEAFF
clone_size: -; d_call: TRBD1; j_call: TRBJ1-5; v_call: TRBV28; cdr3_nt: TGTGCCAGCAGGGCAGGGGGTCAGCCCCAGCATTTT; cdr3_aa: CASRAGGQPQHF
clone_size: once; d_call: -; j_call: TRBJ1-2; v_call: TRBV27; cdr3_nt: TGTGCCAGCAGCCTCCAACAGGGTGGTGGCTACACCTTC; cdr3_aa: CASSLQQGGGYTF
clone_size: -; d_call: -; j_call: TRBJ2-5; v_call: TRBV29-1; cdr3_nt: TGCAGCTCATGGACTCGTGGGGAGACCCAGTACTTC; cdr3_aa: CSSWTRGETQYF
clone_size: -; d_call: TRBD2; j_call: TRBJ2-2; v_call: TRBV3-1/TRBV3-2; cdr3_nt: TGTGCCAGCAGCCAAGATCTAGCGGGCATGAGGACCGGGGAGCTGTTTTTT; cdr3_aa: CASSQDLAGMRTGELFF
clone_size: -; d_call: -; j_call: TRBJ2-7; v_call: TRBV6-2/TRBV6-3; cdr3_nt: TGTGCCAGCAGTTACCAGGGTGCGGGACCCTACGAGCAGTACTTC; cdr3_aa: CASSYQGAGPYEQYF
clone_size: -; d_call: -; j_call: TRBJ2-2; v_call: TRBV5-4; cdr3_nt: TGTGCCAGCAGCGCCGGGAGCGCGAACACCGGGGAGCTGTTTTTT; cdr3_aa: CASSAGSANTGELFF
clone_size: -; d_call: TRBD1; j_call: TRBJ2-2; v_call: TRBV7-3; cdr3_nt: TGTGCCAGCAGACGGGACAGAAACACCGGGGAGCTGTTTTTT; cdr3_aa: CASRRDRNTGELFF
clone_size: -; d_call: -; j_call: TRBJ1-3; v_call: TRBV11-2; cdr3_nt: TGTGCCAGCAGCCCCTCCCAGTCATCTCGCTCTGGAAACACCATATATTTT; cdr3_aa: CASSPSQSSRSGNTIYF
clone_size: -; d_call: -; j_call: TRBJ2-7; v_call: TRBV3-1/TRBV3-2; cdr3_nt: TGTGCCAGCAGCTCATCCTACGAGCAGTACTTC; cdr3_aa: CASSSSYEQYF
clone_size: -; d_call: -; j_call: TRBJ1-5; v_call: TRBV18; cdr3_nt: TGTGCCAGCTCATCGACAGCTTATAGCAATCAGCCCCAGCATTTT; cdr3_aa: CASSSTAYSNQPQHF
clone_size: many; d_call: -; j_call: TRBJ1-1; v_call: TRBV15; cdr3_nt: TGTGCCACCAGCAGAGCGCCGGGAACCAACACTGAAGCTTTCTTT; cdr3_aa: CATSRAPGTNTEAFF
clone_size: -; d_call: TRBD1; j_call: TRBJ1-2; v_call: TRBV4-2; cdr3_nt: TGTGCCAGCAGCGCGGGGACAGGCCTCAACTATGGCTACACCTTC; cdr3_aa: CASSAGTGLNYGYTF
clone_size: -; d_call: -; j_call: TRBJ2-2; v_call: TRBV27; cdr3_nt: TGTGCCAGCTTGACTAGTTCAGGCGGGGAGCTGTTTTTT; cdr3_aa: CASLTSSGGELFF
clone_size: -; d_call: TRBD1; j_call: TRBJ1-1; v_call: TRBV5-1; cdr3_nt: TGCGCCAGCAGCTCTGGACAGGTGGGACAAGCTTTCTTT; cdr3_aa: CASSSGQVGQAFF
clone_size: once; d_call: TRBD1; j_call: TRBJ1-2; v_call: TRBV5-6; cdr3_nt: TGTGCCAGCAGCTTGTATGGGACAGGGAGCTATGGCTACACCTTC; cdr3_aa: CASSLYGTGSYGYTF
clone_size: -; d_call: TRBD2; j_call: TRBJ2-1; v_call: TRBV7-8; cdr3_nt: TGTGCCAGCAGCTTGACTAGCGGGTTTGAGGCCTACAATGAGCAGTTCTTC; cdr3_aa: CASSLTSGFEAYNEQFF
clone_size: -; d_call: TRBD1; j_call: TRBJ1-5; v_call: TRBV19; cdr3_nt: TGTGCCAGTAGTAGGCAGGGGGCCATTAGCAATCAGCCCCAGCATTTT; cdr3_aa: CASSRQGAISNQPQHF
clone_size: few; d_call: -; j_call: TRBJ1-2; v_call: TRBV29-1; cdr3_nt: TGCAGCGTTGATCGACAGCTCACCTATGGCTACACCTTC; cdr3_aa: CSVDRQLTYGYTF
clone_size: -; d_call: -; j_call: TRBJ1-2; v_call: TRBV23-1; cdr3_nt: TGCGCCAGCAGTCAATCGAACAGTTACTATGGCTACACCTTC; cdr3_aa: CASSQSNSYYGYTF
clone_size: -; d_call: -; j_call: TRBJ2-7; v_call: TRBV7-6; cdr3_nt: TGTGCCAGCAGCTTACAGAAATCCTACGAGCAGTACTTC; cdr3_aa: CASSLQKSYEQYF
clone_size: -; d_call: TRBD1; j_call: TRBJ2-7; v_call: TRBV7-3; cdr3_nt: TGTGCCAGCAGCAAAGGGGGACAGGGGGCCCGCGAGCAGTACTTC; cdr3_aa: CASSKGGQGAREQYF
clone_size: -; d_call: -; j_call: TRBJ2-3; v_call: TRBV5-1; cdr3_nt: TGCGCCAGCAGCTCTAGCACAGATACGCAGTATTTT; cdr3_aa: CASSSSTDTQYF
clone_size: -; d_call: -; j_call: TRBJ1-1; v_call: TRBV3-1/TRBV3-2; cdr3_nt: TGTGCCAGCAGCCCTCAGACAGGATACAACACTGAAGCTTTCTTT; cdr3_aa: CASSPQTGYNTEAFF
clone_size: -; d_call: TRBD1; j_call: TRBJ2-7; v_call: TRBV10-3; cdr3_nt: TGTGCCAGCTCTCGACAGGGGACCTACGAGCAGTACTTC; cdr3_aa: CASSRQGTYEQYF
clone_size: few; d_call: TRBD2; j_call: TRBJ2-2; v_call: TRBV9; cdr3_nt: TGTGCCAGCAGCCCAAGGGCTACTAGCGGGAGTGGCGGGGAGCTGTTTTTT; cdr3_aa: CASSPRATSGSGGELFF
clone_size: -; d_call: TRBD2; j_call: TRBJ2-7; v_call: TRBV28; cdr3_nt: TGTGCCAGCAGACGGGGGGGTAGCGGAGGCTACGAGCAGTACTTC; cdr3_aa: CASRRGGSGGYEQYF
clone_size: -; d_call: TRBD1; j_call: TRBJ2-7; v_call: TRBV5-1; cdr3_nt: TGCGCCAGCAGCGGGGGGACAGGACGAGAGCAGTACTTC; cdr3_aa: CASSGGTGREQYF
clone_size: once; d_call: -; j_call: TRBJ2-5; v_call: TRBV7-2; cdr3_nt: TGTGCCAGCAGCAAACAGGGTCAAGAGACCCAGTACTTC; cdr3_aa: CASSKQGQETQYF
clone_size: once; d_call: TRBD1; j_call: TRBJ1-1; v_call: TRBV27; cdr3_nt: TGTGCCAGCAGTCCGACAGGGATCGGATTCGGCACTGAAGCTTTCTTT; cdr3_aa: CASSPTGIGFGTEAFF
clone_size: -; d_call: TRBD2; j_call: TRBJ2-5; v_call: TRBV19; cdr3_nt: TGTGCCAGTACCGGGACTAGCGGGATTGAGACCCAGTACTTC; cdr3_aa: CASTGTSGIETQYF
clone_size: -; d_call: TRBD1; j_call: TRBJ2-7; v_call: TRBV6-6; cdr3_nt: TGTGCCAGCAGTTCCGACAGGGGGTCCTACGAGCAGTACTTC; cdr3_aa: CASSSDRGSYEQYF
clone_size: -; d_call: -; j_call: TRBJ1-4; v_call: TRBV29-1; cdr3_nt: TGCAGCGTTGTGGGGGGGACAAGAGAAAAACTGTTTTTT; cdr3_aa: CSVVGGTREKLFF
clone_size: -; d_call: -; j_call: TRBJ2-7; v_call: TRBV21-1; cdr3_nt: TGTGCCAGCAGCAAGTTGACAGGTTCCGAGCAGTACTTC; cdr3_aa: CASSKLTGSEQYF
clone_size: -; d_call: TRBD2; j_call: TRBJ2-7; v_call: TRBV7-9; cdr3_nt: TGTGCCAGCAGCTCGGGACTAGCGAACGAGCAGTACTTC; cdr3_aa: CASSSGLANEQYF
clone_size: -; d_call: TRBD1; j_call: TRBJ2-7; v_call: TRBV7-2; cdr3_nt: TGTGCCAGCAGCTTAGTTTCCCAGGGGGTATCCGAGCAGTACTTC; cdr3_aa: CASSLVSQGVSEQYF
clone_size: -; d_call: -; j_call: TRBJ2-1; v_call: TRBV7-3; cdr3_nt: TGTGCCAGCAGCTTAGTCAGGGTCAAGTATAATGAGCAGTTCTTC; cdr3_aa: CASSLVRVKYNEQFF
clone_size: -; d_call: -; j_call: TRBJ1-1; v_call: TRBV10-3; cdr3_nt: TGTGCCATCAGTGGACAGCAGAACACTGAAGCTTTCTTT; cdr3_aa: CAISGQQNTEAFF
clone_size: -; d_call: -; j_call: TRBJ2-1; v_call: TRBV6-4; cdr3_nt: TGTGCCAGCAGTACCGGAGACTCGGATGAGCAGTTCTTC; cdr3_aa: CASSTGDSDEQFF